Presented here are 11 T cell receptor beta chains from one specimen sequenced in a study of blood T cell repertoires in COVID-19. This table comes from immunoSEQ multiplex PCR, and its TCRdb copy is limited to in-frame clones, with some not included. Here the sample spans under 200,000 clones, under 80% being singletons. Sequenced sample: peripheral blood. Receptors were obtained from a man aged 70 or older with acute or convalescent COVID-19.

The chain is built from TRBV19 and TRBJ2-1; a weak D match, TRBD2 (6 bases). Germline V gives CDR1 LNHDA, CDR2 SQIVND (reference sequence). The V gene lost 2 bases and the J gene lost 10 bases, with 12 bases spanning the gap. The CDR3 extends over 13 amino acids. CDR3 nucleotides: TGTGCCAGTAGTATAATGGCGGGGTCCGAGCAGTTCTTC. Encoded protein: CASSIMAGSEQFF.

The chain couples TRBV19 to TRBJ2-4, with 8 positions matching TRBD2. After removal of 7 bases from V and 0 bases from J, the junction contained 5 bases not matched to a gene. This CDR3 is 15 amino acids long. Germline V gives CDR1 LNHDA, CDR2 SQIVND (reference sequence). CDR3: CASMAGGLAKNIQYF. In DNA form, the CDR3 reads TGTGCCAGTATGGCGGGGGGACTAGCCAAAAACATTCAGTACTTC.

The rearrangement uses TRBV6-5 and TRBJ2-5; the match to TRBD2 covers 15 bases. J lost 1 base, V lost 8 bases, and 2 bases had no gene match. The CDR3 is 15 residues long. Germline assignment: CDR1 MNHEY and CDR2 SVGAGI. The CDR3 nucleotides read TGTGCCAGCGGGACTAGCGGGGGGTTCCAAGAGACCCAGTACTTC. It is translated as CASGTSGGFQETQYF.

This sequence joins TRBV28 and TRBJ2-7; perhaps TRBD2 as D (5 bases). CDR1 and CDR2 from the germline V gene are MDHEN and SYDVKM. The CDR3 has 14 amino acids. V was trimmed by 8 bases and J by 9 bases, leaving 23 bases between them. CDR3 residues: CASLSGIKVGGQYF. The CDR3, as DNA: TGTGCCAGCCTATCCGGGATAAAAGTTGGAGGGCAGTACTTC.

This chain joins TRBV15 and TRBJ1-5; the D is unclear. Germline V gives CDR1 LNHNV, CDR2 YYDKDF (reference sequence). The CDR3 extends over 15 amino acids. Between the trimmed V and J ends, which lost 2 bases and 3 bases, there was a span of 11 bases. CDR3 in DNA: TGTGCCACCAGCAGATCCCGGGAGTTCAATCAGCCCCAGCATTTT. Its translation is CATSRSREFNQPQHF.

This clone was recorded once. The J gene is TRBJ2-7, the V gene TRBV12-3 or TRBV12-4; perhaps TRBD2 as D (6 bases). V was shortened by 2 bases and J by 7 bases, with 12 bases between the two germline ends. This CDR3 has 13 residues. CDR3 bases: TGTGCCAGCAGTTTAATAGGGGCGGGGGAGCAGTACTTC. It is translated as CASSLIGAGEQYF.

CDR3 region: CASSQDWAGGRNEQFF. CDR3 coding DNA: TGCGCCAGCAGCCAAGATTGGGCGGGAGGGCGAAATGAGCAGTTCTTC. The chain carries TRBV4-3 and TRBJ2-1; 9 bases line up with TRBD2. The CDR3 extends over 16 amino acids. Germline V lookup: CDR1 LGHNA, CDR2 YSLEER. Trimming at V came to 0 bases and at J to 7 bases, leaving 7 bases not matched to a gene.

The chain carries TRBV10-3 and TRBJ1-1; TRBD1 agrees at 9 bases. CDR1 ENHRY and CDR2 SYGVKD come from the germline V gene. Unmatched junction bases numbered 13, after V lost 4 bases and J lost 4 bases. There are 17 residues in the CDR3. CDR3 amino acids: CAISATRQGVGGTEAFF. The CDR3, as DNA: TGTGCCATCAGTGCCACTCGACAGGGGGTGGGGGGCACTGAAGCTTTCTTT.

This chain uses TRBV28 with TRBJ2-1; TRBD2 agrees at 7 bases. This CDR3 has 15 residues. Germline assignment: CDR1 MDHEN and CDR2 SYDVKM. J was trimmed by 3 bases and V by 8 bases; bases with no gene match: 10. CDR3 coding DNA: TGTGCCAGCCTTAGTCCCCAGCGGGGCTACAATGAGCAGTTCTTC. The encoded protein is CASLSPQRGYNEQFF.

This chain joins TRBV5-4 and TRBJ1-2; tentative D call: TRBD1 (5 bases). The V end lost 4 bases, the J end lost 7 bases, and 20 bases lay between the germline ends. The CDR3 sequence is 15 residues long. From germline, CDR1 is SGHNT and CDR2 YYREEE (reference sequence). The CDR3, as DNA: TGTGCCAGCAGCCCGCAGACAGAAAGGAGAACTGGCTACACCTTC. It translates to CASSPQTERRTGYTF.

The CDR3: CASPGGIREKLFF. The CDR3 DNA follows: TGTGCCAGCCCGGGGGGGATAAGGGAAAAACTGTTTTTT. The chain carries TRBV12-3 or TRBV12-4 and TRBJ1-4; tentatively, D is TRBD1 (5 bases). The CDR3 extends over 13 amino acids. Trimming left V 8 bases short and J 8 bases short, with 15 bases between.